This T cell receptor beta chain was retrieved from a study of CD8+ T cells in alopecia areata. Germline V gene sequence: CDR1 SQVTM, CDR2 ANQGSEA. The CDR3 sequence is 12 residues long. The sample's treatment: oral pan-JAK inhibitor, 5-10 mg twice daily. Extracted from the samples, RNA was reverse transcribed into cDNA to serve as the sequencing template. The data were produced by immunoSEQ multiplex PCR, yet TCRdb's version contains in-frame clones alone and is incomplete. The sample comprises roughly 40,000 clones, 80% to 95% of which are singletons, and approximately 19% rests with the top ten. J is TRBJ2-5 and V is TRBV29-1, with D unclear. The DNA end favors TRBJ2-7, so the J call may be wrong. This clonotype was obtained from a human donor with alopecia areata. Sequences were derived from CD8+ T cells sorted from blood, sampled at week 24, from a patient treated with tofacitinib. The CDR3: CSVGQGSHEQYF. CDR3 bases: TGCAGCGTTGGTCAAGGTTCCCACGAGCAGTACTTC.